The T cell receptor beta chain described here comes from a study of cytomegalovirus exposure and HLA in healthy donors. The CDR3 extends over 19 amino acids. V gave up 5 bases and J gave up 0 bases; unmatched junction bases: 13. Looked up from germline, CDR1 is SGHTA and CDR2 is FQGNSA. 13 Jbeta primers and 60 Vbeta primers were used for the PCR. Sequenced by immunoSEQ multiplex PCR; TCRdb stores in-frame clones only, minus some. The data contain 97,000 or so clones, about three quarters of them singletons. This clone was observed a single time. The chain combines TRBV7-2 with TRBJ2-7; 13 nucleotides align to TRBD2. The receptor was derived from a man aged 40-49 years in good health and CMV-seronegative. Sequencing used PBMCs. The DNA of the CDR3 is TGTGCCAGCAGCCATCACCTGACTAGCGGGGGGCTTAGCTCCTACGAGCAGTACTTC. As protein: CASSHHLTSGGLSSYEQYF.